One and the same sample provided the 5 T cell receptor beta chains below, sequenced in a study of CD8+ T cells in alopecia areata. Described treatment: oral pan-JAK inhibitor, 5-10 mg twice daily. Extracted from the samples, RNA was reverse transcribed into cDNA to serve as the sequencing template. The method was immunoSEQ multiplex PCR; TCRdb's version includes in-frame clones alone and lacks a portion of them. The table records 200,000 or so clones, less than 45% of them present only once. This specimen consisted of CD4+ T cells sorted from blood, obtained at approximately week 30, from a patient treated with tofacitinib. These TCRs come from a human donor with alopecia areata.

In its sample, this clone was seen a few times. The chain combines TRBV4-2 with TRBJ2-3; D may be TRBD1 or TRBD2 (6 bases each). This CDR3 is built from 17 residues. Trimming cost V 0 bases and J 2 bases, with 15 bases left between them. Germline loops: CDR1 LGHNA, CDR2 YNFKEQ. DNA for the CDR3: TGTGCCAGCAGCCAAGATCGCCGGGGGCTAGCCACAGATACGCAGTATTTT. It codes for CASSQDRRGLATDTQYF.

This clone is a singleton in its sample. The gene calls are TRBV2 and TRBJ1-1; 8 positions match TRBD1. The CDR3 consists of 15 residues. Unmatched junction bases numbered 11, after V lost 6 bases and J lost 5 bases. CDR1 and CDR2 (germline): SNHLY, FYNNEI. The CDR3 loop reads CASSQQGTGGTEAFF. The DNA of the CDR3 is TGTGCCAGCAGCCAACAGGGGACAGGAGGAACTGAAGCTTTCTTT.

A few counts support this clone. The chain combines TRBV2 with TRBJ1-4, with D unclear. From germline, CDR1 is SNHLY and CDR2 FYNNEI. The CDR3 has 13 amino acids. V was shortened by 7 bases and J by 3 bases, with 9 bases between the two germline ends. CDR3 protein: CASKRAANEKLFF. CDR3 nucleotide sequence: TGTGCCAGCAAGAGGGCAGCTAATGAAAAACTGTTTTTT.

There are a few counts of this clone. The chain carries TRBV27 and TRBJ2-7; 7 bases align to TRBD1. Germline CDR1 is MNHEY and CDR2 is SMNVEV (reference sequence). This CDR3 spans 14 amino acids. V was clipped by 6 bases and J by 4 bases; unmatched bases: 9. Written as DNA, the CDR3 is TGTGCCAGCAGCTTAAGTGGGACAGAGTACGAGCAGTACTTC. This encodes CASSLSGTEYEQYF.

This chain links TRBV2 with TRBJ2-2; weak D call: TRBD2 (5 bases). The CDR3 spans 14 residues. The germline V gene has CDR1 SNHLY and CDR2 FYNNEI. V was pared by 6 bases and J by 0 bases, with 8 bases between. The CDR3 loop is CASREGSNTGELFF. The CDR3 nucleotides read TGTGCCAGCAGAGAGGGATCGAACACCGGGGAGCTGTTTTTT.